The 10 T cell receptor beta chains below all came from one sample that was sequenced in a study of cytomegalovirus exposure and HLA in healthy donors. Sequencing was performed with immunoSEQ multiplex PCR; in TCRdb, only in-frame clones are kept and a portion is missing. Of fewer than 75,000 clones in the sample, roughly 92% are singletons; the top ten hold 1.5% to 2%. Specimen: PBMCs. Source of these receptors: a woman aged 18-29 years in good health and CMV-seropositive.

This chain uses TRBV7-7 with TRBJ2-5; D not certain. V gave up 2 bases and J gave up 2 bases, with 9 bases separating them. The CDR3 covers 14 residues. Germline CDR1 is SSHAT and CDR2 is FNYEAQ (reference sequence). The chain's CDR3 is CASSLQPGQETQYF. CDR3 coding DNA: TGTGCCAGCAGCTTACAACCAGGTCAAGAGACCCAGTACTTC.

This rearrangement joins TRBV18 to TRBJ2-3; a weak D match, TRBD1 (5 bases). The CDR3 runs to 15 residues. V was clipped by 3 bases and J by 2 bases, with 12 bases between them. Germline V gene sequence: CDR1 KGHSH, CDR2 LQKENI. The CDR3: CASSPSTTDTDTQYF. The CDR3 nucleotides read TGTGCCAGCTCACCCTCTACGACAGACACAGATACGCAGTATTTT.

The chain couples TRBV11-2 to TRBJ2-3, with a weak D call TRBD2 (6 bases). V lost 5 bases and J 3 bases, leaving 24 bases between the germline ends. CDR3 length: 18 amino acids. Germline CDR1 reads SGHAT; CDR2 reads FQNNGV. CDR3 nucleotide sequence: TGTGCCAGCAGCCCCGGCCCCGGAAGCGGGTGGGGGACAGATACGCAGTATTTT. Translating it yields CASSPGPGSGWGTDTQYF.

The CDR3 is CASTPTGALNYGYTF. CDR3 nucleotides: TGTGCCAGTACTCCGACAGGGGCTTTAAACTATGGCTACACCTTC. The chain joins TRBV19 to TRBJ1-2, with 8 positions matching TRBD1. The CDR3 sequence is 15 residues long. Germline V gene lookup returns CDR1 LNHDA and CDR2 SQIVND (reference sequence). The ends lost 7 bases at V and 2 bases at J; junction bases unmatched: 9.

This clone appeared once. For the CDR3, the DNA is TGCGCCAGCAGCCCCTCGGGACAGGGAGGTCAGCCCCAGCATTTT. Translating it yields CASSPSGQGGQPQHF. The chain has TRBV4-3 and TRBJ1-5; 9 nucleotides match TRBD1. The germline V gene encodes CDR1 LGHNA and CDR2 YSLEER. V dropped 4 bases and J dropped 6; count of bases not matched to a gene: 7. The CDR3 is made up of 15 amino acids.

This rearrangement joins TRBV19 to TRBJ2-3; 9 nucleotides line up with TRBD1. This CDR3 has 16 residues. Germline V CDR1 and CDR2: LNHDA, SQIVND (reference sequence). Unmatched junction bases numbered 9, after V lost 6 bases and J lost 2 bases. Here the CDR3 reads CASRDRGTSVTDTQYF. Written as DNA, the CDR3 is TGTGCCAGTAGGGACAGGGGTACGTCCGTCACAGATACGCAGTATTTT.

The chain couples TRBV20-1 to TRBJ2-3; the match to TRBD1 covers 7 bases. The length of the CDR3 is 11 residues. V dropped 8 bases and J dropped 10; count of bases not matched to a gene: 9. CDR1 and CDR2 from the germline V gene are DFQATT and SNEGSKA (reference sequence). The CDR3, as DNA: TGCAGTATCCCAGGGGGACCTCCGCAGTATTTT. It codes for CSIPGGPPQYF.

The chain recombines TRBV1 with TRBJ1-5. TRBV1 corresponds to a pseudogene. The CDR3 sequence is 16 residues long. The DNA of the CDR3 is TGCACCAGCAGCCAAGTCGCGGGACTCAGCAATCAGCCCCAGCATTTT. The encoded protein is CTSSQVAGLSNQPQHF.

This chain uses TRBV4-3 with TRBJ2-6, with D perhaps TRBD1 (6 bases). Germline CDR1 reads LGHNA; CDR2 reads YSLEER. V lost 0 bases and J 3 bases, leaving 6 bases between the germline ends. This CDR3 has 15 amino acids. This CDR3 is CASSQDRGGANVLTF. The CDR3 DNA sequence: TGCGCCAGCAGCCAAGACAGGGGTGGGGCCAACGTCCTGACTTTC.

The genes are TRBV28 and TRBJ2-7; D call uncertain. This CDR3 has 16 residues. The V end was cut by 6 bases, the J end by 5 bases, with 23 bases between. The germline V gene has CDR1 MDHEN and CDR2 SYDVKM. The chain's CDR3 is CASSPMSLLLLDEQYF. CDR3 nucleotide sequence: TGTGCCAGCAGCCCTATGTCGCTTCTCTTACTGGACGAGCAGTACTTC. Supplemented by reference TRBV28 and TRBJ2-7, the full variable domain reads DVKVTQSSRYLVKRTGEKVFLECVQDMDHENMFWYRQDPGLGLRLIYFSYDVKMKEKGDIPEGYSVSREKKERFSLILESASTNQTSMYLCASSPMSLLLLDEQYFGPGTRLTVT.